One sample yielded the 20 T cell receptor beta chains listed below, sequenced in a study of identical twins. TCRdb used MiXCR to reprocess the 5' RACE reads, holding one entry per CDR3 protein. This sample carries approximately 680,000 distinct CDR3 sequences, under 8.5% of them seen once, and the ten largest clones take 1.6%. These data were also reused for a study on yellow fever vaccine responses in identical twins.

Source material: PBMCs. The source of these receptors is a woman aged 18-30 years in good health.

This clonotype was seen a few times. The genes are TRBV5-1 and TRBJ2-7; D possibly corresponds to TRBD1 (5 bases). V dropped 2 bases and J dropped 0 bases, with 12 bases sitting between them. The germline V gene has CDR1 SGHRS and CDR2 YFSETQ. This CDR3 spans 15 amino acids. Here the CDR3 DNA reads TGCGCCAGCAGCTTTAGGGGTTACCTCTCCTACGAGCAGTACTTC. It encodes CASSFRGYLSYEQYF.

V and J are TRBV29-1 and TRBJ2-1; 12 nucleotides align to TRBD2. The V segment lost 6 bases and the J segment 8 bases; nucleotides outside the gene matches: 8. Germline assignment: CDR1 SQVTM and CDR2 ANQGSEA. The CDR3 consists of 14 residues. As DNA, the CDR3 is TGCAGCGTGCTAACTAGCGGGGGGTGGGATGAGCAGTTCTTC. It encodes CSVLTSGGWDEQFF.

This clonotype was recorded many times. The rearrangement links TRBV5-1 to TRBJ2-1; D remains ambiguous. The CDR3 is 13 amino acids. Trimming took off 1 base at V and 6 bases at J, with 8 bases between the two ends. Germline loops: CDR1 SGHRS, CDR2 YFSETQ. The CDR3: CASSLSGINEQFF. The CDR3 bases are TGCGCCAGCAGCTTGTCTGGGATCAATGAGCAGTTCTTC.

This clonotype has a single count. The genes are TRBV10-3 and TRBJ1-6, with no clear D. V shed 6 bases and J shed 7 bases, with 7 bases lying between them. The length of the CDR3 is 12 residues. Germline V gives CDR1 ENHRY, CDR2 SYGVKD. DNA for the CDR3: TGTGCCATCAGCAGCGTGAATTCACCCCTCCACTTT. Protein: CAISSVNSPLHF.

The chain employs TRBV10-1 and TRBJ2-7, with 8 bases that match TRBD2. There are 12 residues in the CDR3. V was pared by 6 bases and J by 6 bases, with 4 bases of the junction left unmatched. In germline, CDR1 is WNHNN, CDR2 SYGVQD (reference sequence). CDR3: CASSPGGAEQYV. The CDR3 nucleotides read TGCGCCAGCAGCCCGGGGGGGGCCGAGCAGTACGTC.

Ten or more counts support this clonotype. The CDR3: CASSAGASGRSDTQYF. CDR3 DNA sequence: TGTGCCAGCAGTGCGGGGGCTAGCGGGAGGTCAGATACGCAGTATTTT. The rearrangement links TRBV2 to TRBJ2-3, with 11 bases matching TRBD2. V lost 4 bases and J lost 4; bases outside the gene matches: 7. This CDR3 contains 16 residues. Germline V gives CDR1 SNHLY, CDR2 FYNNEI. Full variable domain (missing parts from reference TRBV2 and TRBJ2-3): EPEVTQTPSHQVTQMGQEVILRCVPISNHLYFYWYRQILGQKVEFLVSFYNNEISEKSEIFDDQFSVERPDGSNFTLKIRSTKLEDSAMYFCASSAGASGRSDTQYFGPGTRLTVL.

The gene calls are TRBV12-3 or TRBV12-4 and TRBJ2-7, with D possibly being TRBD2 (6 bases). This CDR3 region has 15 residues. The V end lost 5 bases, the J end lost 1 base, and 15 bases lay between the germline ends. The CDR3 coding sequence is TGTGCCAGCAGTCCCCAATATGGAGGGTCCTACGAGCAGTACTTC. Translation: CASSPQYGGSYEQYF.

This clonotype has a count of ten or more. The chain recombines TRBV4-1 with TRBJ2-7; possibly TRBD1 for D (5 bases). The CDR3 covers 14 residues. Between the trimmed V and J ends, which lost 1 base and 3 bases, there was a span of 10 bases. Germline V CDR1 and CDR2: MGHRA, YSYEKL. The CDR3 reads CASSQVDTGYEQYV. Written as DNA, the CDR3 is TGCGCCAGCAGCCAAGTGGACACCGGCTACGAGCAGTACGTC.

V usage is TRBV20-1 and J usage is TRBJ1-2; 10 nucleotides match TRBD1. CDR1 is DFQATT, CDR2 SNEGSKA, per germline (reference sequence). Germline trimming cut 1 base from V and 4 bases from J; bases unmatched to any gene: 6. The CDR3 consists of 15 residues. DNA of the CDR3: TGCAGTGCTAGAGGGTCGGGACAGGGGAGCTATGGCTACACCTTC. It is translated as CSARGSGQGSYGYTF.

The chain has TRBV7-8 and TRBJ2-2, with TRBD2 identical over 7 bases. V lost 0 bases to trimming and J lost 7 bases; unmatched junction nucleotides: 5. The CDR3 loop spans 15 amino acids. Per germline, CDR1 SGHVS and CDR2 FQNEAQ. In DNA, the CDR3 is TGTGCCAGCAGCTTAGCGGGAGGGAGAAACGGGGAGCTGTTTTTT. It codes for CASSLAGGRNGELFF.

Only a few counts were recorded for this clonotype. This rearrangement joins TRBV12-3 or TRBV12-4 to TRBJ1-4, with 8 bases identical to TRBD1. This CDR3 contains 14 residues. Trimming cost V 5 bases and J 8 bases; bases outside gene matches: 7. The CDR3 nucleotides read TGTGCCAGCAGTCCCCGACAGGGGAGCGAAAAACTGTTTTTT. Residues: CASSPRQGSEKLFF.

The chain uses TRBV5-1 and TRBJ2-5; D tentatively fits TRBD1 or TRBD2 (6 bases each). In germline, CDR1 is SGHRS, CDR2 YFSETQ. This CDR3 comprises 15 residues. Trimming stripped 2 bases from V and 2 bases from J, with 13 bases between. CDR3 amino acids: CASSFSGGLQETQYF. DNA of the CDR3: TGCGCCAGCAGCTTTTCTGGGGGGCTTCAAGAGACCCAGTACTTC.

The table lists this clonotype with many counts. The chain combines TRBV29-1 with TRBJ2-5, with D unresolved. The V and J ends lost 1 base and 2 bases respectively, with 11 bases between them. Germline V gene sequence: CDR1 SQVTM, CDR2 ANQGSEA. The CDR3 extends over 14 amino acids. The CDR3 sequence: CSVEGVRTQETQYF. CDR3 nucleotides: TGCAGCGTTGAAGGCGTCCGTACACAAGAGACCCAGTACTTC.

This clonotype was counted at least ten times. The V call is TRBV28, the J call TRBJ2-1; 7 bases agree with TRBD2. Germline V CDR1 and CDR2: MDHEN, SYDVKM. With 5 bases clipped from V and 8 bases from J, the junction kept 9 bases outside the gene matches. This CDR3 contains 14 residues. CDR3 region: CASSITGTNDEQFF. The CDR3 nucleotides are TGTGCCAGCAGTATAACCGGGACTAACGATGAGCAGTTCTTC. Supplemented by reference TRBV28 and TRBJ2-1, the full variable domain reads DVKVTQSSRYLVKRTGEKVFLECVQDMDHENMFWYRQDPGLGLRLIYFSYDVKMKEKGDIPEGYSVSREKKERFSLILESASTNQTSMYLCASSITGTNDEQFFGPGTRLTVL.

In DNA, the CDR3 is TGTGCCAGCAGCTCCTTCCTAGCGGGAGGGGGCTACAATGAGCAGTTCTTC. Translation gives CASSSFLAGGGYNEQFF. The V gene is TRBV11-2, the J gene TRBJ2-1; 12 bases are shared with TRBD2. V lost 4 bases and J lost 3; bases outside the gene matches: 7. CDR1 is SGHAT and CDR2 is FQNNGV in the germline V gene. This CDR3 contains 17 residues.

This clonotype was detected only a few times. In nucleotides, the CDR3 is TGTGCCAGCAGCTTAGGTTTGGGCGGGAGGGCGCTGGAGGAGCAGTTCTTC. The encoded protein is CASSLGLGGRALEEQFF. This chain uses TRBV11-3 with TRBJ2-1; 9 bases match TRBD2. From germline, CDR1 is SGHNT and CDR2 YENEEA. Trimming cost V 1 base and J 10 bases; bases outside gene matches: 14. This CDR3 region has 17 residues.

This clonotype has more than one count but fewer than ten. This sequence joins TRBV7-8 and TRBJ2-5, with D maybe TRBD2 (6 bases). Trimming shortened V by 1 base and J by 5 bases, and 14 bases separated the two germline ends. CDR3 length equals 15 residues. Germline V gene sequence: CDR1 SGHVS, CDR2 FQNEAQ. The chain's CDR3 is CASSLGGTSRETQYF. The CDR3 bases are TGTGCCAGCAGCTTAGGGGGAACTAGCCGGGAGACCCAGTACTTC.

The rearrangement links TRBV7-2 to TRBJ2-5, with D tentatively TRBD1 (5 bases). The germline V and J ends were trimmed by 4 bases and 2 bases, with 14 bases remaining between them. Germline V gene sequence: CDR1 SGHTA, CDR2 FQGNSA. CDR3 length equals 15 residues. CDR3 sequence: CASSSPLDIQETQYF. The CDR3 DNA reads TGTGCCAGCAGCTCCCCCCTGGACATACAAGAGACCCAGTACTTC.

The V gene is TRBV25-1, the J gene TRBJ2-5; D is undetermined. CDR3 length: 11 residues. V lost 3 bases, J lost 7 bases, and 6 bases lay in between. Germline CDR1 MGHDK, CDR2 SYGVNS. Here the CDR3 reads CASSDFRTQYF. The CDR3 coding sequence is TGTGCCAGCAGTGATTTTCGGACCCAGTACTTC.

In its sample, this clonotype was seen many times. The genes are TRBV7-2 and TRBJ2-3, with D possibly matching TRBD1 (6 bases). From germline, CDR1 is SGHTA and CDR2 FQGNSA. The CDR3 loop spans 13 amino acids. The V end was cut by 3 bases, the J end by 6 bases, with 10 bases between. The chain's CDR3 is CASSFARGDTQYF. CDR3 coding DNA: TGTGCCAGCAGCTTCGCCAGGGGTGATACGCAGTATTTT.